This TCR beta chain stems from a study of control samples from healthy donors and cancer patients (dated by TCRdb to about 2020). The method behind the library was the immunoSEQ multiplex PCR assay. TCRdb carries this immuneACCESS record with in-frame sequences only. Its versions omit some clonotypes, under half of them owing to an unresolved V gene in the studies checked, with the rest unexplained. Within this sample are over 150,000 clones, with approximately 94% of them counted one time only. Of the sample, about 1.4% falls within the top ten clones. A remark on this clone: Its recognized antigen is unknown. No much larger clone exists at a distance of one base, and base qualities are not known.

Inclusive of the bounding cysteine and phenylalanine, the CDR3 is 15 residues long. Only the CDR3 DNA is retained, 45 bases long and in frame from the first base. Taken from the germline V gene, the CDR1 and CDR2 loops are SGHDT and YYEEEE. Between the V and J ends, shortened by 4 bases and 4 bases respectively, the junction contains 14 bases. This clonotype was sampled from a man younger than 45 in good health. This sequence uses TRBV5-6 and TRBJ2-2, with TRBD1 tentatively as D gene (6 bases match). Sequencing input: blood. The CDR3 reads CASSPRGKSTGELFF. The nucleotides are TGTGCCAGCAGCCCCAGGGGAAAGAGCACCGGGGAGCTGTTTTTT.